The 22 T cell receptor beta chains listed next were all sequenced from one sample in a study of blood T cell repertoires in COVID-19. Measured with immunoSEQ multiplex PCR; TCRdb has only the in-frame clones, and not every one. The sample lists about 200,000 clones, over 75% occurring once. Sequences were obtained from peripheral blood. These receptors came from a woman of 80 years or more with acute or convalescent COVID-19.

The chain employs TRBV30 and TRBJ2-2; perhaps TRBD1 as D (5 bases). The V gene's germline CDR1 is GTSNPN and CDR2 SVGIG (reference sequence). There are 14 residues in the CDR3. V was cut by 4 bases and J by 0 bases, with 9 bases left in between. In DNA, the CDR3 is TGTGCCTGGATCCGACAGACGAACACCGGGGAGCTGTTTTTT. This translates into CAWIRQTNTGELFF.

The chain combines TRBV13 with TRBJ2-5, with 7 bases aligning to TRBD1. The CDR3 length is 15 residues. V gave up 5 bases and J gave up 3 bases; unmatched junction bases: 9. From germline, CDR1 is PRHDT and CDR2 FYEKMQ (reference sequence). The CDR3 loop is CASSETRTGEETQYF. The CDR3 bases are TGTGCCAGCAGCGAAACTCGGACAGGCGAAGAGACCCAGTACTTC. The entire variable domain, with the rest obtained from reference TRBV13 and TRBJ2-5, is as follows: AAGVIQSPRHLIKEKRETATLKCYPIPRHDTVYWYQQGPGQDPQFLISFYEKMQSDKGSIPDRFSAQQFSDYHSELNMSSLELGDSALYFCASSETRTGEETQYFGPGTRLLVL.

The chain couples TRBV4-2 to TRBJ2-2; 9 nucleotides agree with TRBD2. The junction had 5 bases not matched to a gene; V was cut back by 1 base and J by 2 bases. Germline assignment: CDR1 LGHNA and CDR2 YNFKEQ. The CDR3 extends over 17 amino acids. CDR3 protein: CASSQAGAGGNTGELFF. In nucleotides, the CDR3 is TGTGCCAGCAGCCAAGCTGGAGCGGGGGGCAACACCGGGGAGCTGTTTTTT.

The chain uses TRBV24-1 and TRBJ2-1; no clear D. V was trimmed by 4 bases and J by 5 bases, leaving 8 bases between them. The CDR3 is made up of 13 amino acids. CDR1 is KGHDR and CDR2 is SFDVKD in the germline V gene. The CDR3 sequence: CATSEGTDNEQFF. The CDR3 nucleotides read TGTGCCACCAGTGAGGGCACCGACAATGAGCAGTTCTTC.

CDR3 amino acids: CASRRTGTTEAFF. As DNA, the CDR3 is TGCGCCAGCAGACGGACAGGGACCACTGAAGCTTTCTTT. This chain connects TRBV5-1 to TRBJ1-1; 8 positions match TRBD1. The CDR3 sequence is 13 residues long. Germline CDR1 is SGHRS and CDR2 is YFSETQ. Trimming at V came to 5 bases and at J to 4 bases, leaving 4 bases not matched to a gene.

J is TRBJ1-1 and V is TRBV18, with TRBD1 identical over 11 bases. V gave up 3 bases and J gave up 5 bases; unmatched junction bases: 8. CDR3 length: 16 residues. Germline V gene data show CDR1 as KGHSH and CDR2 as LQKENI. CDR3 region: CASSPPGTGGWTEAFF. CDR3 nucleotide sequence: TGTGCCAGCTCACCCCCCGGGACAGGGGGATGGACTGAAGCTTTCTTT.

This clone appeared once. J is TRBJ1-3 and V is TRBV6-1; tentative D call: TRBD1 (5 bases). Germline CDR1 MNHNS, CDR2 SASEGT. The CDR3 loop spans 17 amino acids. V lost 0 bases and J 0 bases, leaving 12 bases between the germline ends. Written as DNA, the CDR3 is TGTGCCAGCAGTGAAGCGGGACTGCTCACCTCTGGAAACACCATATATTTT. Translation gives CASSEAGLLTSGNTIYF.

The CDR3 coding sequence is TGTGCCAGCAGTTTCGCGACCGAGGCTTATTATAATTCACCCCTCCACTTT. It codes for CASSFATEAYYNSPLHF. V usage is TRBV27 and J usage is TRBJ1-6; D uncertain. The CDR3 contains 17 residues. Trimming removed 3 bases at V and 4 bases at J, with 16 bases between. Germline loops: CDR1 MNHEY, CDR2 SMNVEV (reference sequence).

The chain has TRBV14 and TRBJ1-4; 7 bases match TRBD1. Germline V lookup: CDR1 SGHDN, CDR2 FVKESK. The junction had 8 bases not matched to a gene; V was cut back by 6 bases and J by 7 bases. This CDR3 region has 14 residues. The CDR3 region has the DNA TGTGCCAGCAGTCCGCGGCAGGGGGGTGAAAAACTGTTTTTT. This gives the protein CASSPRQGGEKLFF.

The gene calls are TRBV27 and TRBJ2-2; 9 positions agree with TRBD2. This CDR3 spans 15 amino acids. CDR1 is MNHEY, CDR2 SMNVEV, per germline (reference sequence). V lost 8 bases and J lost 0; bases outside the gene matches: 4. The CDR3 region has the DNA TGTGCCAGCGTGGGACTAGCAGCGAACACCGGGGAGCTGTTTTTT. It is translated as CASVGLAANTGELFF.

The chain employs TRBV5-4 and TRBJ1-1; D perhaps matches TRBD1 (6 bases). Trimming shortened V by 9 bases and J by 3 bases, and 12 bases separated the two germline ends. CDR3 size: 12 residues. Germline-derived CDR1 and CDR2 are SGHNT and YYREEE (reference sequence). DNA for the CDR3: TGTGCCACTCAAGCAGGGGACACTGAAGCTTTCTTT. Its protein product is CATQAGDTEAFF.

This clone was observed a few times. The genes are TRBV24-1 and TRBJ2-7, with a tentative D call TRBD1 (5 bases). Trimming left V 4 bases short and J 0 bases short, with 15 bases between. This CDR3 spans 16 amino acids. From germline, CDR1 is KGHDR and CDR2 SFDVKD. The CDR3 here is CATSDRRQTNSYEQYF. For the CDR3, the DNA is TGTGCCACCAGTGACCGGCGACAGACCAACTCCTACGAGCAGTACTTC.

The chain is built from TRBV29-1 and TRBJ1-1, with D tentatively TRBD1 (5 bases). V lost 7 bases to trimming and J lost 3 bases, with 18 bases between them. The CDR3 has 14 amino acids. Germline V CDR1 and CDR2: SQVTM, ANQGSEA. The CDR3 nucleotides are TGCAGCGCACCAAGGTGGGGGGGGGACACTGAAGCTTTCTTT. Encoded protein: CSAPRWGGDTEAFF.

The rearrangement uses TRBV5-1 and TRBJ2-2; 9 bases fit TRBD1. The CDR3 length is 14 residues. Germline-derived CDR1 and CDR2 are SGHRS and YFSETQ. V lost 4 bases and J lost 6; bases outside the gene matches: 4. The CDR3 spells CASSLRQGAGELFF. The CDR3 DNA reads TGCGCCAGCAGCCTCCGACAGGGGGCCGGGGAGCTGTTTTTT. The whole variable domain, remainder taken from reference TRBV5-1 and TRBJ2-2, is KAGVTQTPRYLIKTRGQQVTLSCSPISGHRSVSWYQQTPGQGLQFLFEYFSETQRNKGNFPGRFSGRQFSNSRSEMNVSTLELGDSALYLCASSLRQGAGELFFGEGSRLTVL.

The V call is TRBV2, the J call TRBJ2-7; maybe TRBD1 (8 bases). CDR1 and CDR2 (germline): SNHLY, FYNNEI. The CDR3 sequence is 14 residues long. V lost 4 bases, J lost 3 bases, and 13 bases lay in between. DNA of the CDR3: TGTGCCAGCAGTGCGGACAGGGAGGGCTACGAGCAGTACTTC. It codes for CASSADREGYEQYF.

The CDR3 is CASSGGRDTEAFF. Written as DNA, the CDR3 is TGTGCCAGCTCAGGGGGGCGAGACACTGAAGCTTTCTTT. The chain couples TRBV6-5 to TRBJ1-1; 7 bases map to TRBD1. CDR1 is MNHEY and CDR2 is SVGAGI in the germline V gene. V was clipped by 8 bases and J by 3 bases; unmatched bases: 6. The CDR3 is made up of 13 amino acids.

The genes are TRBV6-5 and TRBJ1-5, with a weak D call TRBD1 (6 bases). The CDR3 consists of 15 residues. V lost 7 bases, J lost 5 bases, and 18 bases lay in between. Germline V gene sequence: CDR1 MNHEY, CDR2 SVGAGI. Written as DNA, the CDR3 is TGTGCCAGCACCGATACAGGGACGGAGTATCAGCCCCAGCATTTT. It specifies CASTDTGTEYQPQHF.

V gene TRBV4-2 combines with J gene TRBJ1-1, with 8 bases that match TRBD1. This CDR3 has 15 residues. Trimming removed 4 bases from V and 4 bases from J; junction bases left unmatched: 8. Germline-derived CDR1 and CDR2 are LGHNA and YNFKEQ. The CDR3 spells CASSPQDRAVTEAFF. For the CDR3, the DNA is TGTGCCAGCAGCCCCCAGGACAGGGCGGTCACTGAAGCTTTCTTT.

The chain has TRBV5-1 and TRBJ1-5, with D possibly TRBD1 on 6 matching bases. The germline V and J ends were trimmed by 4 bases and 2 bases, with 13 bases remaining between them. This CDR3 is built from 15 residues. CDR1 SGHRS and CDR2 YFSETQ come from the germline V gene. CDR3 sequence reads: CASSPGQSGNQPQHF. In DNA form, the CDR3 reads TGCGCCAGCAGCCCCGGACAGTCGGGCAATCAGCCCCAGCATTTT.

V usage is TRBV23-1 and J usage is TRBJ1-5; 7 nucleotides align to TRBD1. TRBV23-1 is recorded as an ORF, its role being uncertain. J gave up 3 bases and V 2 bases, and 4 bases lay outside the gene matches. This CDR3 has 15 residues. CDR3 region: CASSQRGTDNQPQHF. The CDR3 nucleotides are TGCGCCAGCAGTCAACGAGGGACAGACAATCAGCCCCAGCATTTT.

CDR3 sequence: CASSPSDPRWERAYNEQFF. CDR3 nucleotide sequence: TGTGCCAGCAGCCCCTCAGACCCACGGTGGGAGAGGGCCTACAATGAGCAGTTCTTC. The gene calls are TRBV7-2 and TRBJ2-1; a possible D gene is TRBD2 (5 bases). CDR1 is SGHTA and CDR2 is FQGNSA in the germline V gene. The CDR3 is 19 amino acids. V lost 5 bases, J lost 2 bases, and 25 bases lay in between.

The chain joins TRBV19 to TRBJ1-5; the match to TRBD1 covers 7 bases. After removal of 4 bases from V and 3 bases from J, the junction contained 18 bases not matched to a gene. Per germline, CDR1 LNHDA and CDR2 SQIVND (reference sequence). CDR3 size: 19 residues. This chain's CDR3 is CASSTRGHRGASNNQPQHF. The CDR3 bases are TGTGCCAGTAGTACTAGGGGGCACAGGGGAGCGTCAAACAATCAGCCCCAGCATTTT.